This T cell receptor beta chain originates from a study of T cells in Graves' hyperthyroidism and ophthalmopathy. Drawn at first hyperthyroidism diagnosis, the blood sample preceded any ophthalmopathy symptoms. This clonotype came up a few times. Its matching antigen is unknown. V was pared by 2 bases and J by 2 bases, with 6 bases of the junction left unmatched. CDR1 SGHRS and CDR2 YFSETQ come from the germline V gene. The CDR3 runs 15 residues. Researchers amplified the TCR beta CDR3 regions from RNA transcripts. With the HTBI primer set, the TCR CDR3 went through a first round of RT-PCR. TCRdb processed the multiplex PCR reads anew with MiXCR; each CDR3 protein has one entry. The sample lists roughly 380,000 distinct CDR3 sequences; approximately 13% were seen once. Study-level findings and limits: Peripheral blood also featured most of the thyroid clonotypes expanded above 0.001. Ophthalmopathy and stable hyperthyroidism were separated by a 13 V-J model.

V is TRBV5-1 and J is TRBJ2-7; 8 bases match TRBD2. This sequence was found in a man younger than 40 with Graves' hyperthyroidism that later progressed to Graves' ophthalmopathy. Sequenced sample: blood. The CDR3 nucleotides are TGCGCCAGCAGCTTCTCTCACGGGGGGGCCTACGAGCAGTACTTC. Encoded protein: CASSFSHGGAYEQYF.